The entry below gives a single T cell receptor beta chain sequence along with its context. The target antigen is unknown. Exclusion followed for patients with uncontrolled infection, other autoimmune disease, pregnancy or lactation. Fresh 10 ml peripheral blood yielded PBMCs. This entry comes from a study of T cells in Graves' hyperthyroidism and ophthalmopathy. The study's findings and limits: Most thyroid clonotypes expanded above 0.001 appeared in blood too.

The CDR3 covers 17 residues. Germline CDR1 reads DFQATT; CDR2 reads SNEGSKA (reference sequence). The V gene end was trimmed by 3 bases and the J gene end by 4 bases; junction bases not matched to a gene: 15. TCR beta CDR3 sequences were amplified from RNA transcripts. An initial round of RT-PCR targeting the TCR CDR3 relied on the HTBI primer set. TCRdb re-analysed the multiplex PCR reads in MiXCR, keeping a single row per CDR3 protein. This sample has roughly 500,000 distinct CDR3 sequences; roughly 24% occur once, and the top ten carry approximately 11%. The sequence was obtained from a woman aged 25 to 39 with Graves' ophthalmopathy. The sample consisted of blood. V is TRBV20-1 and J is TRBJ2-5; 9 bases fit TRBD1. CDR3 residues: CSASQGDRDIGGETQYF. CDR3 sequence (DNA): TGCAGTGCTAGCCAAGGGGACAGGGACATTGGGGGAGAGACCCAGTACTTC.